The 32 T cell receptor beta chains in this list originate from one sample, sequenced in a study of blood T cells in healthy people across ages. Together with a sample-barcoded 5' primer, a J-beta primer mix was included in a second PCR lasting roughly 6 to 12 cycles. TCRdb processed the 5' RACE reads anew with MiXCR; each CDR3 protein has one entry. The sample has 600,000 to 650,000 distinct CDR3 sequences, under 65% seen once. The specimen was blood. These receptors were taken from a man aged 55 to 70 in good health.

This clonotype showed up just once. V usage is TRBV6-1 and J usage is TRBJ2-7; 8 positions agree with TRBD2. The J call is uncertain, as TRBJ2-5 better fits the DNA end. There are 14 residues in the CDR3. CDR1 and CDR2 (germline): MNHNS, SASEGT. CDR3 DNA sequence: TGTGCCAGCAGTGAAGGGACTAGCTATGAGACCCAGTACTTC. Translating gives CASSEGTSYETQYF.

This clonotype showed up just a few times. The gene calls are TRBV20-1 and TRBJ2-5, with unresolved D. With 1 base removed from V and 5 bases from J, the gap between germline ends came to 5 bases. Germline V gene lookup returns CDR1 DFQATT and CDR2 SNEGSKA (reference sequence). The length of the CDR3 is 11 residues. The CDR3 sequence: CSARVTETQYF. The CDR3 coding sequence is TGCAGTGCTAGAGTTACGGAGACCCAGTACTTC.

V usage is TRBV12-3 or TRBV12-4 and J usage is TRBJ1-5; D is unresolved. There are 13 residues in the CDR3. V was pared by 6 bases and J by 5 bases, with 11 bases between. The CDR3, as DNA: TGTGCCAGCAGACTCCGAAGGGATCAGCCCCAGCATTTT. Translating it yields CASRLRRDQPQHF.

This clonotype was seen just once. The chain links TRBV7-8 to TRBJ2-3; D unclear. The germline V and J ends were trimmed by 1 base and 2 bases, with 13 bases remaining between them. CDR1 is SGHVS, CDR2 FQNEAQ, per germline. The CDR3 has 16 residues. CDR3 region: CASSLVSGQSTDTQYF. CDR3 coding DNA: TGTGCCAGCAGCTTAGTTTCCGGGCAGTCCACAGATACGCAGTATTTT. Variable domain in full (rest from reference TRBV7-8 and TRBJ2-3): GAGVSQSPRYKVAKRGQDVALRCDPISGHVSLFWYQQALGQGPEFLTYFQNEAQLDKSGLPSDRFFAERPEGSVSTLKIQRTQQEDSAVYLCASSLVSGQSTDTQYFGPGTRLTVL.

The V call is TRBV14, the J call TRBJ2-5, with D possibly being TRBD2 (6 bases). The end of the DNA aligns better with TRBJ2-1, so the J call may be wrong. CDR1 and CDR2 from the germline V gene are SGHDN and FVKESK. The CDR3 totals 14 residues. In DNA form, the CDR3 reads TGTGCCAGCAGCCAAGGACTAGTCAGTGAGACCCAGTTCTTC. Translated, it gives CASSQGLVSETQFF.

A remark on this clonotype: This CDR3 is missing its conserved last phenylalanine or tryptophan, likely due to a read error. The V call is TRBV20-1, the J call TRBJ2-1; the D gene is possibly TRBD2 (5 bases). The V end was cut by 1 base, the J end by 6 bases, with 19 bases between. Germline loops: CDR1 DFQATT, CDR2 SNEGSKA (reference sequence). CDR3 length: 16 amino acids. CDR3 amino acids: CSARVREGGLSNEQFL. For the CDR3, the DNA is TGCAGTGCTAGAGTAAGGGAAGGAGGTTTGAGCAATGAGCAGTTCTTA.

Here the CDR3 reads CASSQLAGGRNWAKNIQYF. The CDR3 DNA is TGTGCCAGCAGCCAGCTAGCGGGGGGCCGGAATTGGGCCAAAAACATTCAGTACTTC. The genes are TRBV3-1 and TRBJ2-4, with 11 bases fitting TRBD2. Germline V gene data show CDR1 as LGHDT and CDR2 as YNNKEL (reference sequence). The J segment lost 1 base and the V segment lost 3 bases, leaving 11 bases of the junction unmatched. This CDR3 has 19 amino acids.

The chain employs TRBV14 and TRBJ2-5; D may correspond to TRBD1 or TRBD2 (5 bases each). The J call may be mistaken, given a closer DNA end match to TRBJ2-7. Germline V gene lookup returns CDR1 SGHDN and CDR2 FVKESK. CDR3 length: 15 amino acids. The CDR3: CASSQFRGFGNEQYF. CDR3 bases: TGTGCCAGCAGCCAGTTTAGGGGATTCGGGAACGAGCAGTACTTC.

The genes are TRBV11-2 and TRBJ2-5; tentatively, D is TRBD1 or TRBD2 (5 bases each). The ends were cut back, 3 bases at V and 1 base at J, with 21 bases in the middle. The length of the CDR3 is 18 residues. The germline CDR1 and CDR2 sequences are SGHAT and FQNNGV. CDR3 loop: CASSFGVRRQGGQETQYF. As DNA, the CDR3 is TGTGCCAGCAGCTTCGGGGTGAGACGCCAGGGCGGCCAAGAGACCCAGTACTTC. The entire variable domain, with the rest obtained from reference TRBV11-2 and TRBJ2-5, is as follows: EAGVAQSPRYKIIEKRQSVAFWCNPISGHATLYWYQQILGQGPKLLIQFQNNGVVDDSQLPKDRFSAERLKGVDSTLKIQPAKLEDSAVYLCASSFGVRRQGGQETQYFGPGTRLLVL.

The chain joins TRBV9 to TRBJ2-5; D is undetermined. V was clipped by 3 bases and J by 4 bases, with 16 bases between them. Germline CDR1 reads SGDLS; CDR2 reads YYNGEE. CDR3 size: 15 residues. CDR3 nucleotides: TGTGCCAGCAGCGGCCCCCTCGACGGCAGAGAGACCCAGTACTTC. As protein: CASSGPLDGRETQYF.

The chain employs TRBV21-1 and TRBJ2-5; TRBD1 reflects the table's D call only, with no check against the DNA. TRBV21-1 is reported as a pseudogene. This CDR3 spans 17 amino acids. In nucleotides, the CDR3 is TGTGCCAGCAGCTTTCTACCCGGGGCAGGGCTCGAGGAGACCCAGTACTTC. Translated: CASSFLPGAGLEETQYF.

This clonotype was detected many times. J is TRBJ1-1 and V is TRBV21-1; the table's D call, TRBD1, was not checked against the DNA. TRBV21-1 is annotated as a pseudogene. This CDR3 comprises 12 residues. Here the CDR3 DNA reads TGTGCCAGCAGCGAAGGGGGGGGTGAAGCTTTCTTT. Protein: CASSEGGGEAFF.

This rearrangement joins TRBV3-1 to TRBJ1-2; D possibly corresponds to TRBD1 (6 bases). The CDR3 loop spans 15 amino acids. Trimming cost V 0 bases and J 7 bases, with 15 bases left between them. Germline CDR1 reads LGHDT; CDR2 reads YNNKEL (reference sequence). The CDR3 spells CASSQELTGGPGYTF. The CDR3 DNA reads as TGTGCCAGCAGCCAAGAGCTGACAGGAGGCCCTGGCTACACCTTC.

The chain couples TRBV20-1 to TRBJ2-7; 11 bases map to TRBD1. This CDR3 has 15 residues. Trimming removed 5 bases from V and 4 bases from J; junction bases left unmatched: 10. The germline V gene encodes CDR1 DFQATT and CDR2 SNEGSKA (reference sequence). This chain's CDR3 is CSAPDAGTGGYEQYF. The CDR3 nucleotides are TGCAGTGCTCCCGATGCCGGGACAGGGGGTTACGAGCAGTACTTC.

This clonotype was picked up a small number of times. This chain uses TRBV20-1 with TRBJ2-7; D is uncertain. The CDR3 length is 12 residues. V lost 3 bases, J lost 2 bases, and 8 bases lay in between. Germline V gives CDR1 DFQATT, CDR2 SNEGSKA (reference sequence). In DNA, the CDR3 is TGCAGTGCTAGTAGTGGGGCCTACGAGCAGTACTTC. Protein sequence: CSASSGAYEQYF.

This clonotype turned up a few times. The rearrangement joins TRBV5-1 to TRBJ2-1; TRBD1 matches at 9 bases. With V trimmed by 4 bases and J by 8 bases, 4 bases remained unmatched. CDR3 length: 13 residues. From germline, CDR1 is SGHRS and CDR2 YFSETQ. The CDR3 region is CASSPGQGYEQFF. CDR3 bases: TGCGCCAGCAGCCCGGGACAGGGCTATGAGCAGTTCTTC.

The rearrangement links TRBV3-1 to TRBJ2-1; possible D gene TRBD1, 7 bases. CDR1 LGHDT and CDR2 YNNKEL come from the germline V gene (reference sequence). This CDR3 spans 17 amino acids. The V and J ends lost 3 bases and 5 bases respectively, with 20 bases between them. The CDR3 here is CASSHSVGQGGNNEQFF. For the CDR3, the DNA is TGTGCCAGCAGCCACTCCGTGGGGCAGGGGGGAAACAATGAGCAGTTCTTC.

This chain uses TRBV6-5 with TRBJ2-7; TRBD2 is a possible D gene (5 bases). CDR3 length: 11 amino acids. Germline V lookup: CDR1 MNHEY, CDR2 SVGAGI. Trimming took 10 bases from V and 4 from J, leaving 11 bases between them. The DNA of the CDR3 is TGTGCCACTGGAGAGGGTTACGAGCAGTACTTC. Its protein product is CATGEGYEQYF.

V is TRBV20-1 and J is TRBJ2-1, with 7 nucleotides matching TRBD2. CDR3 length: 16 amino acids. The germline CDR1 and CDR2 sequences are DFQATT and SNEGSKA (reference sequence). Trimming at V came to 0 bases and at J to 6 bases, leaving 11 bases not matched to a gene. CDR3 sequence (DNA): TGCAGTGCTAGAGATTCTGTTGCGCGGGGGTTCAATGAGCAGTTCTTC. This encodes CSARDSVARGFNEQFF.

In the case of this clonotype: Just one base apart from a much larger clone, this may be a read error. The gene calls are TRBV6-2 or TRBV6-3 and TRBJ2-5; 8 bases are a match to TRBD2. The CDR3 loop spans 16 amino acids. V shed 7 bases, J shed 6 bases, and the junction held 16 bases outside the gene matches. Germline loops: CDR1 MNHEY, CDR2 SVGEGT. CDR3 loop: CASTGPLAGLVKTQYF. CDR3 coding DNA: TGTGCCAGCACCGGCCCCCTGGCGGGACTAGTAAAGACCCAGTACTTC.

The gene calls are TRBV15 and TRBJ2-7; no definite D call. The CDR3 consists of 12 residues. Germline values: CDR1 LNHNV, CDR2 YYDKDF (reference sequence). With 3 bases removed from V and 6 bases from J, the gap between germline ends came to 9 bases. CDR3 residues: CATSSSNGEQYF. The CDR3 DNA follows: TGTGCCACCAGCAGTAGTAATGGCGAGCAGTACTTC. The full variable domain, completed using reference TRBV15 and TRBJ2-7, is DAMVIQNPRYQVTQFGKPVTLSCSQTLNHNVMYWYQQKSSQAPKLLFHYYDKDFNNEADTPDNFQSRRPNTSFCFLDIRSPGLGDTAMYLCATSSSNGEQYFGPGTRLTVT.

This clonotype was counted between two and nine times. V and J are TRBV29-1 and TRBJ1-2; D perhaps matches TRBD1 (5 bases). V was shortened by 7 bases and J by 4 bases, with 19 bases between the two germline ends. From germline, CDR1 is SQVTM and CDR2 ANQGSEA. The CDR3 loop spans 14 amino acids. The DNA of the CDR3 is TGCAGCGCCCAGGACAAACCCGGGGGCTATGGCTACACCTTC. Translation gives CSAQDKPGGYGYTF.

This clonotype was counted between two and nine times. The chain carries TRBV15 and TRBJ2-5; D is ambiguous. CDR3 length equals 13 residues. Germline assignment: CDR1 LNHNV and CDR2 YYDKDF (reference sequence). The V and J ends lost 5 bases and 2 bases respectively, with 9 bases between them. CDR3 residues: CATSPGEQETQYF. CDR3 DNA: TGTGCCACCAGCCCTGGAGAACAAGAGACCCAGTACTTC. The variable domain in full, completed from reference TRBV15 and TRBJ2-5, reads DAMVIQNPRYQVTQFGKPVTLSCSQTLNHNVMYWYQQKSSQAPKLLFHYYDKDFNNEADTPDNFQSRRPNTSFCFLDIRSPGLGDTAMYLCATSPGEQETQYFGPGTRLLVL.

V gene TRBV5-1 combines with J gene TRBJ2-4, with TRBD1 matching over 8 bases. V lost 4 bases and J lost 5; bases outside the gene matches: 5. The CDR3 contains 14 residues. The V gene's germline CDR1 is SGHRS and CDR2 YFSETQ. In nucleotides, the CDR3 is TGCGCCAGCAGCCCGGGACAGGTCCAAAACATTCAGTACTTC. It translates to CASSPGQVQNIQYF.

V gene TRBV28 combines with J gene TRBJ1-2; unclear D gene. The V gene lost 6 bases and the J gene lost 8 bases, with 16 bases spanning the gap. The CDR3 totals 13 residues. From germline, CDR1 is MDHEN and CDR2 SYDVKM. In DNA form, the CDR3 reads TGTGCCAGCAGGCCACCACTCGGCAGCGGCTACACCTTC. This gives the protein CASRPPLGSGYTF.

The chain couples TRBV20-1 to TRBJ2-1; the match to TRBD2 covers 7 bases. J lost 9 bases, V lost 3 bases, and 8 bases had no gene match. CDR1 and CDR2 (germline): DFQATT, SNEGSKA (reference sequence). The CDR3 runs to 13 residues. The CDR3 reads CSARKRTGGEQFF. The CDR3 DNA is TGCAGTGCTAGGAAACGGACGGGAGGTGAGCAGTTCTTC.

This clonotype turned up a few times. CDR3 protein: CASSHFQTPSGANVLTF. For the CDR3, the DNA is TGTGCCAGCAGCCACTTCCAGACCCCCTCTGGGGCCAACGTCCTGACTTTC. This chain joins TRBV3-1 and TRBJ2-6; no firm D call. Trimming removed 3 bases from V and 0 bases from J, with 12 bases in between. Germline lookup yields CDR1 LGHDT and CDR2 YNNKEL (reference sequence). The CDR3 has 17 residues.

Remarks on this clonotype: The junction and the germline gene differ at one end; a read error may be behind it. The V and J genes are TRBV27 and TRBJ2-4, with TRBD1 identical over 9 bases. There are 17 residues in the CDR3. Germline V CDR1 and CDR2: MNHEY, SMNVEV (reference sequence). The CDR3 loop is CPSRPYGTGRAKNIQYF. CDR3 bases: TGTCCCAGCAGACCCTATGGGACAGGGAGGGCCAAAAACATTCAGTACTTC.

The rearrangement links TRBV6-1 to TRBJ2-7; unclear D gene. This CDR3 has 12 amino acids. Germline CDR1 reads MNHNS; CDR2 reads SASEGT. Trimming took off 5 bases at V and 5 bases at J, with 10 bases between the two ends. This CDR3 is CASSPVNDEQYF. The CDR3 DNA reads as TGTGCCAGCAGTCCGGTTAACGACGAGCAGTACTTC.

V usage is TRBV27 and J usage is TRBJ2-1; 9 bases map to TRBD1. This CDR3 spans 15 amino acids. The germline CDR1 and CDR2 sequences are MNHEY and SMNVEV (reference sequence). After removal of 3 bases from V and 7 bases from J, the junction contained 7 bases not matched to a gene. CDR3 residues: CASSFPGTGRNEQFF. The CDR3 bases are TGTGCCAGCAGTTTCCCCGGGACAGGGAGAAATGAGCAGTTCTTC.

V gene TRBV5-1 combines with J gene TRBJ2-1; D possibly uses TRBD1 or TRBD2 (6 bases each). Germline lookup yields CDR1 SGHRS and CDR2 YFSETQ. This CDR3 comprises 15 residues. V lost 1 base to trimming and J lost 2 bases, with 10 bases between them. The CDR3 is CASSLSGAPYNEQFF. As DNA, the CDR3 is TGCGCCAGCAGCTTGTCGGGGGCCCCCTACAATGAGCAGTTCTTC.

The chain recombines TRBV2 with TRBJ2-1; 7 nucleotides line up with TRBD1. The germline V gene encodes CDR1 SNHLY and CDR2 FYNNEI. Trimming took 1 base from V and 5 from J; bases not matched to a gene: 5. This CDR3 region has 15 residues. In DNA, the CDR3 is TGTGCCAGCAGTGAAGTTAGAACAGGGGACAATGAGCAGTTCTTC. Translating gives CASSEVRTGDNEQFF.